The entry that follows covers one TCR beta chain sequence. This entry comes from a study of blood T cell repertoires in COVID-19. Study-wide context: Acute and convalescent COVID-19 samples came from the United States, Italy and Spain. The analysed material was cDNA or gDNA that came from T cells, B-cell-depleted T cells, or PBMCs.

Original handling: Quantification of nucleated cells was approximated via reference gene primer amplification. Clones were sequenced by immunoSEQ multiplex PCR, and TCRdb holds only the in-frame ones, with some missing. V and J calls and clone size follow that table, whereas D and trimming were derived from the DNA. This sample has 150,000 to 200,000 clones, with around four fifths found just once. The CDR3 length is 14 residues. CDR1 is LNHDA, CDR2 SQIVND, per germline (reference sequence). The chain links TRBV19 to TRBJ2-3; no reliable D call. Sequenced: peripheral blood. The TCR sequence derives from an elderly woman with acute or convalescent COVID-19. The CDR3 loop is CVSSQRPFTDTQYF. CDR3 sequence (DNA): TGTGTATCATCCCAGCGCCCTTTCACAGATACGCAGTATTTT.